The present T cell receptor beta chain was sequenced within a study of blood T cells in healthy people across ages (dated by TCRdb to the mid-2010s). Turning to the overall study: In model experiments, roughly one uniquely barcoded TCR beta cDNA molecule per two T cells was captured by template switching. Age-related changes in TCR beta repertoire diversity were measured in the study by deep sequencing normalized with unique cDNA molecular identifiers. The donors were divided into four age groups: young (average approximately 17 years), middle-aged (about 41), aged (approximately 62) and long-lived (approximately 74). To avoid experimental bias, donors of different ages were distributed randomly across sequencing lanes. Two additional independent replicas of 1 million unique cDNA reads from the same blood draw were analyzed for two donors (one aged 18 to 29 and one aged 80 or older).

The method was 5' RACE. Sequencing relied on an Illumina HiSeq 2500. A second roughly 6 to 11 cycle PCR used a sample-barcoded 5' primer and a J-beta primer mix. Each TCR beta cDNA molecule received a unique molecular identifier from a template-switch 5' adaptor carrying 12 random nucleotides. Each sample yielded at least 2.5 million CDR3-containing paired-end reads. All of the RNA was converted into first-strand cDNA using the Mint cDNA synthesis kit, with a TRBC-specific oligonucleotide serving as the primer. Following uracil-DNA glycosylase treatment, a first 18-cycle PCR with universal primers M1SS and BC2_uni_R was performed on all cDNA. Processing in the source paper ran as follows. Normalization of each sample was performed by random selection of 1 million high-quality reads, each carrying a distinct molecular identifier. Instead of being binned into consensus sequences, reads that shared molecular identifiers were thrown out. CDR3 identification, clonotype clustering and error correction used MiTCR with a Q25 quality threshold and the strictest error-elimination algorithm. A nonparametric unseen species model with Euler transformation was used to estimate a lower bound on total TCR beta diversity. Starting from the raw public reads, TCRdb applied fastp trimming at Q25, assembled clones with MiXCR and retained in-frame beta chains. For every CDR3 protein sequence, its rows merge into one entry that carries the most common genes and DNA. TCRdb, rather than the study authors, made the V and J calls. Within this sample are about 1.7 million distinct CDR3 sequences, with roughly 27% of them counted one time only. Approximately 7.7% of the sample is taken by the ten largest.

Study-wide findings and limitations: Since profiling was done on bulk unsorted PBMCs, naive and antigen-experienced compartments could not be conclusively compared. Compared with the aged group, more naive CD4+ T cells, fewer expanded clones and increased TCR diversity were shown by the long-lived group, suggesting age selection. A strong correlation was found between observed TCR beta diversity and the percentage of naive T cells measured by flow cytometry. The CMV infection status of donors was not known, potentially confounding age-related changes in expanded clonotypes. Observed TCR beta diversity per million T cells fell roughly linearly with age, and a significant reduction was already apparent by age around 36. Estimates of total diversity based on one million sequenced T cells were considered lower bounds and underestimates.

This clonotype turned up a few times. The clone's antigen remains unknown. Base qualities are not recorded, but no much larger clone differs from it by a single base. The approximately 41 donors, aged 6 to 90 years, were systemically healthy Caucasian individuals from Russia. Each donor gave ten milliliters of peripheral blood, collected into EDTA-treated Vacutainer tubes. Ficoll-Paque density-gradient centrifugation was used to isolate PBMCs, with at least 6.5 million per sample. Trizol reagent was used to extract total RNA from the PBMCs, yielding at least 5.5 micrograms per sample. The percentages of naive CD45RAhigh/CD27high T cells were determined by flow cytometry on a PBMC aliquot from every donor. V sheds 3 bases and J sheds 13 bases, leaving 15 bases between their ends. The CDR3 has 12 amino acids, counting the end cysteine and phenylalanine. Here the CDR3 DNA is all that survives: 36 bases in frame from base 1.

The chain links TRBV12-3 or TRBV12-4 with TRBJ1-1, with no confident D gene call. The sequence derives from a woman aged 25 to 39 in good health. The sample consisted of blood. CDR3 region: CASSFPDGEGFF. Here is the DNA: TGTGCCAGCAGTTTCCCCGACGGGGAGGGTTTCTTT.